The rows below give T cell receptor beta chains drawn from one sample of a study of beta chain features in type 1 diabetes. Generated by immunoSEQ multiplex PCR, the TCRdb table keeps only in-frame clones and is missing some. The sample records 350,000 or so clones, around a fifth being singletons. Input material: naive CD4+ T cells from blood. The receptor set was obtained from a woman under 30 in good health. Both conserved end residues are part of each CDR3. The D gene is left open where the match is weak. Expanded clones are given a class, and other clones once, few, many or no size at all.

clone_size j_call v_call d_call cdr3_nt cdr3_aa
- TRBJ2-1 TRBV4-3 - TGCGCCAGCAGCCAAGATCTGGGGGGCAATGAGCAGTTCTTC CASSQDLGGNEQFF
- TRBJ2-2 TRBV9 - TGTGCCAGCAGCTTTCGGGACTCCCCAAGCGGGGAGCTGTTTTTT CASSFRDSPSGELFF
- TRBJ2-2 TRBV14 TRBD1 TGTGCCAGCAGCTACAGGGGCGCGGGGGAGCTGTTTTTT CASSYRGAGELFF
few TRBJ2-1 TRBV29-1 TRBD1 TGCAGCGTTCGGACAGGGGCCCTACCCTACAATGAGCAGTTCTTC CSVRTGALPYNEQFF
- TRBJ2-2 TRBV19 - TGTGCCAGTAGTGGACGGGGGACGAACACCGGGGAGCTGTTTTTT CASSGRGTNTGELFF
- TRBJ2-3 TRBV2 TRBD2 TGTGCCAGCAGTGTTGAAGCGGGAGTTGGGACAGATACGCAGTATTTT CASSVEAGVGTDTQYF
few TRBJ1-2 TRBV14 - TGTGCCAGCAGCCAAGGAGGCGGCTACACCTTC CASSQGGGYTF
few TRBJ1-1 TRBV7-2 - TGTGCCAGCAGCTTACTCCGGGGAACTGAAGCTTTCTTT CASSLLRGTEAFF
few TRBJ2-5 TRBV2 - TGTGCCAGCAGTGTCGAGAGCAAAGAGACCCAGTACTTC CASSVESKETQYF
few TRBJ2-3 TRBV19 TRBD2 TGTGCCAGTAGTATTATAGCGGGAGCGGCAGATACGCAGTATTTT CASSIIAGAADTQYF
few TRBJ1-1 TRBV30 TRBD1 TGTGCCTGGAGTCCCCACCGGACAGGCCAGATATCTGAAGCTTTCTTT CAWSPHRTGQISEAFF
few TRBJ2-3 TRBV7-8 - TGTGCCAGCAGCTTGCAGGTTGTGGGAGATACGCAGTATTTT CASSLQVVGDTQYF
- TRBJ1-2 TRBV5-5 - TGTGCCAGCAGCCTTCTTGAGGGGGGGAGCTACACCTTC CASSLLEGGSYTF
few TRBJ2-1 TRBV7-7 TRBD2 TGTGCTAGCAGCTTTAGCGGGAGAGGGCAGCAGTTCTTC CASSFSGRGQQFF
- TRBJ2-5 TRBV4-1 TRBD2 TGCGCCAGCAGCCAGAACCGGCGGGAGTTCCAGTACTTC CASSQNRREFQYF
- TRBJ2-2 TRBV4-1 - TGCGCCAGCAGCCAAGTTAGGGGGACGAACACCGGGGAGCTGTTTTTT CASSQVRGTNTGELFF
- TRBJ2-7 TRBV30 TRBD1 TGTGCCTGGAACAGGGGCCCCTACGAGCAGTACTTC CAWNRGPYEQYF
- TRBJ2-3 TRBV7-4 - TGTGCCAGTCAGGGTCGGGGCACAGATACGCAGTATTTT CASQGRGTDTQYF
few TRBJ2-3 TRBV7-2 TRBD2 TGTGCCAGCAGCCTCGGACTAGCAGTAGATACGCAGTATTTT CASSLGLAVDTQYF
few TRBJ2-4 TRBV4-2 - TGTGCCAGCAGCCAAGACCCTAGTGGAGCCAAAAACATTCAGTACTTC CASSQDPSGAKNIQYF
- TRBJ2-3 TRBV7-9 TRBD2 TGTGCCAGCAGCTTCGGGGGGTCAGATACGCAGTATTTT CASSFGGSDTQYF
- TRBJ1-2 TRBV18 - TGTGCCAGCTCACGATTGCCGGCGACTAGGGACTATGGCTACACCTTC CASSRLPATRDYGYTF
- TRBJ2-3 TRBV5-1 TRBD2 TGCGCCAGCAGGGCTAGCGGAGTGAATCCAGATACGCAGTATTTT CASRASGVNPDTQYF
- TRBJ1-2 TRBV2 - TGTGCCAGCAGCGGCGCTGGGCCTAACTATGGCTACACCTTC CASSGAGPNYGYTF
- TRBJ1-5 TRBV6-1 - TGTGCCAGCAGTGACCTGTATCAGCCCCAGCATTTT CASSDLYQPQHF
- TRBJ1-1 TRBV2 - TGTGCCAGCATCCCCCTGCGCAGGGAGGGTGAAGCTTTCTTT CASIPLRREGEAFF
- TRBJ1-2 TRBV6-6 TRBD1 TGTGCCAGCAGCCGACAGGGGGCCAACTATGGCTACACCTTC CASSRQGANYGYTF
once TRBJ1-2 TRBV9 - TGTGCCAGCAGCCAAAGACAGGCTTCTAACTATGGCTACACCTTC CASSQRQASNYGYTF
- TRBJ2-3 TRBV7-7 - TGTGCTAGCAGCTTAACAGGACTAACCACAGATACGCAGTATTTT CASSLTGLTTDTQYF
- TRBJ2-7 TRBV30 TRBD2 TGTGCCGCTCCGTTGAGCGGGAGGGCCTACGAGCAGTACTTC CAAPLSGRAYEQYF
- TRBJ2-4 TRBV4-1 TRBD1 TGCGCCAGCAGCCAAGCTTCCTCCGGGACAGCTTCAAACATTCAGTACTTC CASSQASSGTASNIQYF
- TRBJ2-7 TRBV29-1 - TGCAGCGTTTCCCACCGGACGGGGGACGAGCAGTACTTC CSVSHRTGDEQYF
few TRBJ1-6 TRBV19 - TGTGCCACCATGGAAGCGGGTTCACCCCTCCACTTT CATMEAGSPLHF
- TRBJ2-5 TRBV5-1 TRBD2 TGCGCCAGCAGCTCTGGGACTAGCGGGTACCAAGAGACCCAGTACTTC CASSSGTSGYQETQYF
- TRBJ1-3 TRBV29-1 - TGCAGCGTTGACTTACTGAGCTCTGGAAACACCATATATTTT CSVDLLSSGNTIYF
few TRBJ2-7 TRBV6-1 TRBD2 TGTGCCAGCATCGCCAGCGGGGGGGACTACGAGCAGTACTTC CASIASGGDYEQYF
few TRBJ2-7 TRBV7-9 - TGTGCCAGCAGTACACAGGGTTACTCCTACGAGCAGTACTTC CASSTQGYSYEQYF
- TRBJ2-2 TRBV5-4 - TGTGCCAGCAGCCCCGCGAACACCGGGGAGCTGTTTTTT CASSPANTGELFF
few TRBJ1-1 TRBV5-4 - TGTGCCAGCAGCTTGGTAGCGAACACTGAAGCTTTCTTT CASSLVANTEAFF
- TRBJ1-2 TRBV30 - TGTGCCGGAGGGAGAGACGGCTACACCTTC CAGGRDGYTF
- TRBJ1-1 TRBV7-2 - TGTGCCAGCAGCTTAGGAACGGTGAACACTGAAGCTTTCTTT CASSLGTVNTEAFF
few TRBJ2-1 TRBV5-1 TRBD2 TGCGCCAGCAGCAAACTAGCGGGGGTTTCTGGAGAGCAGTTCTTC CASSKLAGVSGEQFF
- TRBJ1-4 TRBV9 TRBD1 TGTGCCAGCAGCGCACCACGACAGGGGCGGACTAATGAAAAACTGTTTTTT CASSAPRQGRTNEKLFF
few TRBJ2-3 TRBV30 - TGTGCCTGGAGTGTACGGGACTTCCAACCGCAGTATTTT CAWSVRDFQPQYF
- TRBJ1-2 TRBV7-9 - TGTGCCAGCAGCTTCGACAGGAAACATGGCTACACCTTC CASSFDRKHGYTF
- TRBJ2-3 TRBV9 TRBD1 TGTGCCAGCAGCGTATCGGGACAGATCCTCTCAAATACGCAGTATTTT CASSVSGQILSNTQYF
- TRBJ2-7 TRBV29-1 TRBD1 TGCAGCGTTGAAGACAGGAAGGGGACAGGGACCTACGAGCAGTACTTC CSVEDRKGTGTYEQYF
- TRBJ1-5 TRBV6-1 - TGTGCCAGCAGTGAAAGGGGCAGGGGATCGAGGCATAGCAATCAGCCCCAGCATTTT CASSERGRGSRHSNQPQHF
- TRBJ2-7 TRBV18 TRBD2 TGTGCCAGCTCACCACCCGGGACTAGCGGGAGTGGCGAGCAGTACTTC CASSPPGTSGSGEQYF